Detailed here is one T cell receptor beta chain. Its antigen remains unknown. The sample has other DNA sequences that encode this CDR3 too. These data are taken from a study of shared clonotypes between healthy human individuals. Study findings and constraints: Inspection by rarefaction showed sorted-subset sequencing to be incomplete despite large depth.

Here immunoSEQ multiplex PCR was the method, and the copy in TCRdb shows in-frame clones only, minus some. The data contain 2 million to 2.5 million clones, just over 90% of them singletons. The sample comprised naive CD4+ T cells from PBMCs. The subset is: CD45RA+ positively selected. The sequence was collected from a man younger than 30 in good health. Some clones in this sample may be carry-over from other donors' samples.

CDR3 residues: CASSRGGPQETQYF. DNA of the CDR3: TGTGCCAGCAGTCGAGGGGGCCCCCAAGAGACCCAGTACTTC. The rearrangement uses TRBV6-5 and TRBJ2-5; 7 nucleotides line up with TRBD1. V trimming: 5 bases; J trimming: 1 base; junction bases outside the gene matches: 4. The length of the CDR3 is 14 residues. In germline, CDR1 is MNHEY, CDR2 SVGAGI.